This TCR beta chain was recorded in a study of shared clonotypes between healthy human individuals. Across the study: Researchers assigned three CD4 naive, three CD4 memory, two CD8 naive and one CD8 memory plate to each donor.

This clone was found a few times. The antigen is unknown. Study-level findings and limits: Rarefaction revealed incomplete sorted-subset sequencing despite large depth.

Generated by immunoSEQ multiplex PCR, the TCRdb table keeps only in-frame clones and is missing some. The table shows about 1.5 million clones, with 95% to 97% occurring only once. Germline CDR1 reads ENHRY; CDR2 reads SYGVKD. This CDR3 contains 15 residues. The trim removed 10 bases at V and 1 base at J, leaving 10 bases unmatched. This sequence originates from a man younger than 45 in good health. The V call is TRBV10-3, the J call TRBJ2-1; 7 bases match TRBD1. Sequencing was performed on naive CD4+ T cells sorted from blood. The subset: CD45RA+ positively selected. The CDR3 coding sequence is TGTGCCACTACAGACAGGGCCCTATCCTACAATGAGCAGTTCTTC. This encodes CATTDRALSYNEQFF.